This T cell receptor (beta chain) was retrieved from a study of shared clonotypes between healthy human individuals. Some clones are missing from TCRdb's copy, which holds only in-frame ones; the method was immunoSEQ multiplex PCR. The table shows roughly 2.4 million clones, with approximately 95% occurring only once. The V gene end was trimmed by 3 bases and the J gene end by 9 bases; junction bases not matched to a gene: 12. Germline loops: CDR1 SGHNT, CDR2 YYREEE (reference sequence). The CDR3 runs to 15 residues. Details on this clone: Its antigen remains unidentified.

Overall study results and limits: Incomplete sequencing of sorted subsets was indicated by rarefaction despite large depth. What naive subsets generally showed was a larger estimated richness than memory subsets showed. Several donors showed sharing of approximately 5% of naive CD4 clonotypes. The four-donor shared clonotypes exceeded non-shared clonotypes in generation probability, with non-shared ones scoring lower.

The sample comprised naive CD4+ T cells sorted from blood. Subset defined: CD45RA+ positively selected. The genes are TRBV5-4 and TRBJ2-1, with 7 bases matching TRBD2. The sequence was obtained from a man aged 18 to 35 in good health. The CDR3 loop is CASSSLTGLESEQFF. The CDR3 nucleotides are TGTGCCAGCAGCTCCCTGACTGGACTAGAGAGTGAGCAGTTCTTC.